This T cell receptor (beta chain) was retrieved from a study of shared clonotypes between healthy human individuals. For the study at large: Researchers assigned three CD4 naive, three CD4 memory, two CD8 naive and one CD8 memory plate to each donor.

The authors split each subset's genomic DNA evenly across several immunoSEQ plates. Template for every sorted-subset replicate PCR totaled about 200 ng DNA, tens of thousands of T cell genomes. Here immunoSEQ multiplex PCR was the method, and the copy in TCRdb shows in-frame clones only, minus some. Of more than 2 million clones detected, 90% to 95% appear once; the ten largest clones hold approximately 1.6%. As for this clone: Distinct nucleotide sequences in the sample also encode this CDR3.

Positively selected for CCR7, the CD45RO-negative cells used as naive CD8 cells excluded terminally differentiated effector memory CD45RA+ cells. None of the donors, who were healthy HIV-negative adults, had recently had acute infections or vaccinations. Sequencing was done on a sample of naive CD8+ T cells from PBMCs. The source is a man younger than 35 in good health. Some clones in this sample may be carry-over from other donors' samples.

The CDR3 reads CASSLRQGAYEQYF. For the CDR3, the DNA is TGCGCCAGCAGCTTGAGACAGGGGGCTTACGAGCAGTACTTC. V is TRBV5-1 and J is TRBJ2-7; 10 bases are shared with TRBD1. The germline V gene encodes CDR1 SGHRS and CDR2 YFSETQ. V lost 1 base to trimming and J lost 4 bases; unmatched junction nucleotides: 2. The CDR3 has 14 amino acids.